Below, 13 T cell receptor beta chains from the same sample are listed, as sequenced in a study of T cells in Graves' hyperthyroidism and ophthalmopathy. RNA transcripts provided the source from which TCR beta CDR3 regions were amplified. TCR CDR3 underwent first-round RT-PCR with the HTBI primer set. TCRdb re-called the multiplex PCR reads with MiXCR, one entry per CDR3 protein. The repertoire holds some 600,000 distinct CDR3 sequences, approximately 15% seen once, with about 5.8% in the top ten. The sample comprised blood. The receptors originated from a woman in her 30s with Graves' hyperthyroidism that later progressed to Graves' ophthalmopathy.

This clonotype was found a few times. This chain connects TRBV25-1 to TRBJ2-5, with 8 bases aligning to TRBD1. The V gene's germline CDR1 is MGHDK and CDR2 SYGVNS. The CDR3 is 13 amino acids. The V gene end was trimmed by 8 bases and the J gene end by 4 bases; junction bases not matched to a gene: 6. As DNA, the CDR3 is TGTGCCAGCCTTCGGACAGGGATAGAGACCCAGTACTTC. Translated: CASLRTGIETQYF.

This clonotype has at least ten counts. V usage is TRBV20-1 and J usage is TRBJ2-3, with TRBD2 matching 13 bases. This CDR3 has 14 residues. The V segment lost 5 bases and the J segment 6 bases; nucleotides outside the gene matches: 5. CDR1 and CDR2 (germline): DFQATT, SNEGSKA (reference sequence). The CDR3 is CSARLAGGYDTQYF. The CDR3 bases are TGCAGTGCTCGACTAGCGGGAGGCTATGATACGCAGTATTTT.

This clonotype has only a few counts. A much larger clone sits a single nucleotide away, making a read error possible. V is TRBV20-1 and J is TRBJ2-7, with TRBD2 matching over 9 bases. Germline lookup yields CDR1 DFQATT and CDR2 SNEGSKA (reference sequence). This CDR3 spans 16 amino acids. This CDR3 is CSAPRWLVGGGEERYF. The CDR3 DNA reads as TGCAGTGCTCCACGTTGGTTGGTGGGCGGGGGGGAGGAGCGGTACTTC.

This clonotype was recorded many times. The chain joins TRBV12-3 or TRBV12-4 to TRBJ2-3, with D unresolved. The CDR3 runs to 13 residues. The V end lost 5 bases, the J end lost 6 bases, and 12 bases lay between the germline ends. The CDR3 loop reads CASSTEVPDTQYF. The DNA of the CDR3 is TGTGCCAGCAGTACTGAGGTCCCGGATACGCAGTATTTT.

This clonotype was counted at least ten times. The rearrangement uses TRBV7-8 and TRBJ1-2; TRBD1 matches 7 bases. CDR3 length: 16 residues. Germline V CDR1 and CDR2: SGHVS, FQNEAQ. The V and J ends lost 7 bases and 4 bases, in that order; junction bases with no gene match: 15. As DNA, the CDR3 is TGTGCCAGCACCAAAGGCGGGACAGTCTATTTCTATGGCTACACCTTC. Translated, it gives CASTKGGTVYFYGYTF.

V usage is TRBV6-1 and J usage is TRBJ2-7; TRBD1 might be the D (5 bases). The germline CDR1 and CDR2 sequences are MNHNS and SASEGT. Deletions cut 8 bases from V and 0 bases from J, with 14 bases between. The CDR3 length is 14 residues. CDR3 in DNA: TGTGCCAGCCATCCAGGGCATAGCTCCTACGAGCAGTACTTC. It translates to CASHPGHSSYEQYF.

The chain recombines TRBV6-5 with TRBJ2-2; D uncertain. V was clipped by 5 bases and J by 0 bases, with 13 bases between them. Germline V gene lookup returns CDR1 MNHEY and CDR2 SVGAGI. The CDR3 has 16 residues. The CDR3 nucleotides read TGTGCCAGCAGTCACGCAGGAACAGCGAACACCGGGGAGCTGTTTTTT. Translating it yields CASSHAGTANTGELFF.

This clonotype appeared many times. CDR3 in DNA: TGTGCCAGCCGGGGGGCCCTCCGGGAGACCCAGTACTTC. Translation: CASRGALRETQYF. J is TRBJ2-5 and V is TRBV19, with D perhaps TRBD2 (7 bases). V gave up 9 bases and J gave up 5 bases, with 16 bases separating them. Per germline, CDR1 LNHDA and CDR2 SQIVND (reference sequence). CDR3 length equals 13 residues.

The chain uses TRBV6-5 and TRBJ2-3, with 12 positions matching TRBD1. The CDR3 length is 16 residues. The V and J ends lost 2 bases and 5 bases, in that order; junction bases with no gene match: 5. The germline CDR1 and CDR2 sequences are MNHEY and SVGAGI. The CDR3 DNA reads TGTGCCAGCAGTTACCGGGGACAGGGGGCCGGAGATACGCAGTATTTT. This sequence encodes CASSYRGQGAGDTQYF.

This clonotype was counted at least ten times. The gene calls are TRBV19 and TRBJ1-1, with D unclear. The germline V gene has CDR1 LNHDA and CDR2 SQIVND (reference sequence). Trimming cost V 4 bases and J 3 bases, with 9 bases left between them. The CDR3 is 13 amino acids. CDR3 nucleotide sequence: TGTGCCAGTAGTAAGGGCGGCGACACTGAAGCTTTCTTT. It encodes CASSKGGDTEAFF. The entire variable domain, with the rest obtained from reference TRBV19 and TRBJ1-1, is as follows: DGGITQSPKYLFRKEGQNVTLSCEQNLNHDAMYWYRQDPGQGLRLIYYSQIVNDFQKGDIAEGYSVSREKKESFPLTVTSAQKNPTAFYLCASSKGGDTEAFFGQGTRLTVV.

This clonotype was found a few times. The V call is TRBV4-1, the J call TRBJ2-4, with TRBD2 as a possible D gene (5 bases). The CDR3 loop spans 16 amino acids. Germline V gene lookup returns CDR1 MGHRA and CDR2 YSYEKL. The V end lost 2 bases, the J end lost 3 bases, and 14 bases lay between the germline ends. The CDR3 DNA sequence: TGCGCCAGCAGCCAACCGAGGGATTTCGACAAAAACATTCAGTACTTC. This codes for CASSQPRDFDKNIQYF.

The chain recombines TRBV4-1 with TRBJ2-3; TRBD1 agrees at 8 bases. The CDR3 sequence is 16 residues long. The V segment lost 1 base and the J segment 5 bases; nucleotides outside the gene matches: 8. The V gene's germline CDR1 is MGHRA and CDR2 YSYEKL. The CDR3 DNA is TGCGCCAGCAGCCAAGCAGGGGGCGGTTTAAGAGATACGCAGTATTTT. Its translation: CASSQAGGGLRDTQYF.

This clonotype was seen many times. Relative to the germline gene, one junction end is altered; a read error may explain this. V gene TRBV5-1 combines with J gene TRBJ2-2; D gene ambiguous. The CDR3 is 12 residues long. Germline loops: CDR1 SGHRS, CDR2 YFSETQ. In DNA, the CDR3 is TGTGCCAGCAGTTTACGGTCCGGGGAGCTGTTTTTT. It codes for CASSLRSGELFF.